The rows below give T cell receptor beta chains drawn from one sample of a study of blood T cells in healthy people across ages. Using its own MiXCR run on the 5' RACE reads, TCRdb lists one record per CDR3 protein. This table holds some 710,000 distinct CDR3 sequences, 22% found once. Source material: blood. These receptors were collected from a man in his sixties or seventies in good health. Each CDR3 is given without its conserved first and last residue. Clone size is given for some rows only: seen once, a few or many times, or a class if the clone is expanded.

CDR3aa: ASSPRGQQSSGANVLT; j_gene: TRBJ2-6; abundance: .; v_gene: TRBV18
CDR3aa: ASSYGFARENSPLH; j_gene: TRBJ1-6; abundance: few; v_gene: TRBV6-5
CDR3aa: ASSFSGPRDTEAF; j_gene: TRBJ1-1; abundance: few; v_gene: TRBV7-9
CDR3aa: ASSLGDGTFNEKLF; j_gene: TRBJ1-4; abundance: few; v_gene: TRBV5-1
CDR3aa: ASSFGTSLSREQY; j_gene: TRBJ2-7; abundance: few; v_gene: TRBV5-1
CDR3aa: ASRPTGTELKNIQY; j_gene: TRBJ2-4; abundance: .; v_gene: TRBV28
CDR3aa: ASSPGMRDTEAF; j_gene: TRBJ1-1; abundance: .; v_gene: TRBV21-1
CDR3aa: ASSYFPHNEQF; j_gene: TRBJ2-1; abundance: .; v_gene: TRBV6-2/TRBV6-3
CDR3aa: ASSRRKGRETSGDSTDTQY; j_gene: TRBJ2-3; abundance: many; v_gene: TRBV7-6
CDR3aa: AWSRRPGSNEKLF; j_gene: TRBJ1-4; abundance: .; v_gene: TRBV30
CDR3aa: ASSQQGGNTIY; j_gene: TRBJ1-3; abundance: .; v_gene: TRBV7-2
CDR3aa: ASSQGRAGGSYNEQF; j_gene: TRBJ2-1; abundance: few; v_gene: TRBV4-2
CDR3aa: ASSYLGQGSNQPQH; j_gene: TRBJ1-5; abundance: .; v_gene: TRBV6-6
CDR3aa: GARGDSELNEQF; j_gene: TRBJ2-1; abundance: few; v_gene: TRBV20-1
CDR3aa: ASRDGSRNEQF; j_gene: TRBJ2-1; abundance: .; v_gene: TRBV27
CDR3aa: ASSIRQGISYEQY; j_gene: .; abundance: .; v_gene: TRBV19
CDR3aa: ASSPERLFQR; j_gene: TRBJ2-5; abundance: .; v_gene: TRBV7-9
CDR3aa: ATSRLSGANVLT; j_gene: TRBJ2-6; abundance: .; v_gene: TRBV15
CDR3aa: TSSRDSRYEQY; j_gene: TRBJ2-7; abundance: .; v_gene: TRBV7-9
CDR3aa: ASSLGPAYSNQPQH; j_gene: TRBJ1-5; abundance: .; v_gene: TRBV11-2
CDR3aa: ASSQDRGSTEAF; j_gene: TRBJ1-1; abundance: .; v_gene: TRBV4-3
CDR3aa: ASNDRPYEQY; j_gene: TRBJ2-7; abundance: few; v_gene: TRBV28